Each of the 18 T cell receptor beta chains below was sequenced from the same sample in a study of cytomegalovirus exposure and HLA in healthy donors. PCR was performed using 60 Vbeta and 13 Jbeta primers. Sequencing was performed with immunoSEQ multiplex PCR; in TCRdb, only in-frame clones are kept and a portion is missing. The sample carries 55,000 to 70,000 clones, around four fifths recorded once. Sequenced input: PBMCs. All receptors come from a male donor in good health and CMV-seropositive.

This clone was counted once. The chain carries TRBV7-6 and TRBJ1-1; D unclear. V lost 5 bases to trimming and J lost 2 bases, with 18 bases between them. Germline values: CDR1 SGHVS, CDR2 FNYEAQ. The CDR3 has 16 amino acids. This chain's CDR3 is CASSPREGARNTEAFF. Here the CDR3 DNA reads TGTGCCAGCAGCCCCCGGGAAGGCGCGAGAAACACTGAAGCTTTCTTT.

J is TRBJ2-7 and V is TRBV2, with D maybe TRBD1 (7 bases). The CDR3 has 15 amino acids. V gave up 8 bases and J gave up 1 base, with 18 bases separating them. Germline V gives CDR1 SNHLY, CDR2 FYNNEI. The CDR3 sequence is CASLHAGGRSYEQYF. The CDR3 bases are TGTGCCAGCCTTCACGCAGGGGGGAGGTCCTACGAGCAGTACTTC.

V and J are TRBV27 and TRBJ2-7; maybe TRBD2 (6 bases). CDR1 and CDR2 from the germline V gene are MNHEY and SMNVEV (reference sequence). The CDR3 consists of 15 residues. The germline V and J ends were trimmed by 4 bases and 6 bases, with 19 bases remaining between them. CDR3 coding DNA: TGTGCCAGCAGTTACCATGGGACTGGGGGTGGCGAGCAGTACTTC. Its protein product is CASSYHGTGGGEQYF.

The chain employs TRBV27 and TRBJ2-7; D is possibly TRBD2 (6 bases). The V end lost 3 bases, the J end lost 2 bases, and 14 bases lay between the germline ends. The CDR3 consists of 15 residues. CDR1 and CDR2 (germline): MNHEY, SMNVEV (reference sequence). This CDR3 is CASSFSAGRTYEQYF. CDR3 nucleotide sequence: TGTGCCAGCAGTTTTTCGGCGGGGCGGACCTACGAGCAGTACTTC.

The chain couples TRBV7-9 to TRBJ1-1; TRBD1 matches 9 bases. Losses at the gene ends were 5 bases for V and 1 base for J; bases not matched to a gene: 8. This CDR3 comprises 16 residues. CDR1 and CDR2 (germline): SEHNR, FQNEAQ (reference sequence). For the CDR3, the DNA is TGTGCCAGCAGCCCACAACAGGGGGCTGAGAACACTGAAGCTTTCTTT. Translated, it gives CASSPQQGAENTEAFF.

V is TRBV11-2 and J is TRBJ2-7, with D unresolved. The CDR3 has 14 residues. V was pared by 1 base and J by 6 bases, with 13 bases between. Germline loops: CDR1 SGHAT, CDR2 FQNNGV. This CDR3 is CASSLVGSTREQYF. CDR3 nucleotides: TGTGCCAGCAGCTTAGTTGGCAGTACACGCGAGCAGTACTTC.

This rearrangement joins TRBV7-2 to TRBJ1-5; perhaps TRBD1 as D (6 bases). The CDR3 contains 14 residues. The ends were cut back, 5 bases at V and 3 bases at J, with 11 bases in the middle. Germline assignment: CDR1 SGHTA and CDR2 FQGNSA. This CDR3 reads CASSVTGHNQPQHF. CDR3 in DNA: TGTGCCAGCAGCGTGACAGGCCACAATCAGCCCCAGCATTTT. The whole variable domain, remainder taken from reference TRBV7-2 and TRBJ1-5, is GAGVSQSPSNKVTEKGKDVELRCDPISGHTALYWYRQSLGQGLEFLIYFQGNSAPDKSGLPSDRFSAERTGGSVSTLTIQRTQQEDSAVYLCASSVTGHNQPQHFGDGTRLSIL.

The chain's CDR3 is CASSPLSSRRGVHTEAFF. The CDR3 coding sequence is TGTGCCAGCAGCCCCTTGTCTTCGAGACGGGGGGTTCACACTGAAGCTTTCTTT. V is TRBV11-2 and J is TRBJ1-1, with D possibly TRBD1 on 5 matching bases. Germline V CDR1 and CDR2: SGHAT, FQNNGV. The CDR3 is 18 amino acids. The germline V and J ends were trimmed by 5 bases and 3 bases, with 25 bases remaining between them.

The gene calls are TRBV4-2 and TRBJ2-7, with D possibly being TRBD2 (5 bases). With 7 bases removed from V and 3 bases from J, the gap between germline ends came to 16 bases. The CDR3 is 14 amino acids. CDR1 is LGHNA and CDR2 is YNFKEQ in the germline V gene. CDR3 nucleotide sequence: TGTGCCAGCACCCCACGGGAAGGCGACTACGAGCAGTACTTC. Translating gives CASTPREGDYEQYF.

A word on this clone: Other nucleotide sequences from this sample produce the same CDR3. The chain uses TRBV11-2 and TRBJ1-2; TRBD1 aligns across 7 bases. Germline trimming cut 5 bases from V and 6 bases from J; bases unmatched to any gene: 6. CDR1 is SGHAT, CDR2 FQNNGV, per germline. The CDR3 is made up of 13 amino acids. CDR3 coding DNA: TGTGCCAGCAGCGTGGGACAGTTGGATGGCTACACCTTC. This translates into CASSVGQLDGYTF.

The chain recombines TRBV11-2 with TRBJ2-1; TRBD2 matches at 11 bases. Germline-derived CDR1 and CDR2 are SGHAT and FQNNGV. The CDR3 is 15 residues long. The junction had 7 bases not matched to a gene; V was cut back by 5 bases and J by 7 bases. DNA for the CDR3: TGTGCCAGCAGCCAAATAGCGGGGGGGATAAATGAGCAGTTCTTC. Protein sequence: CASSQIAGGINEQFF.

The CDR3, as DNA: TGCGCCAGCAGCCAAGATAGAGGAGGGCGTGCTAATGAAAAACTGTTTTTT. Translation gives CASSQDRGGRANEKLFF. The gene calls are TRBV4-3 and TRBJ1-4; D ambiguous. This CDR3 comprises 17 residues. V was trimmed by 0 bases and J by 3 bases, leaving 14 bases between them. CDR1 LGHNA and CDR2 YSLEER come from the germline V gene.

This chain links TRBV7-2 with TRBJ1-1; no firm D call. This CDR3 spans 15 amino acids. With 2 bases removed from V and 0 bases from J, the gap between germline ends came to 10 bases. CDR1 is SGHTA, CDR2 FQGNSA, per germline. CDR3: CASSLLRRVNTEAFF. CDR3 DNA sequence: TGTGCCAGCAGCTTATTGCGCCGGGTGAACACTGAAGCTTTCTTT.

The rearrangement joins TRBV4-3 to TRBJ2-1, with D maybe TRBD2 (5 bases). From germline, CDR1 is LGHNA and CDR2 YSLEER. V lost 0 bases to trimming and J lost 4 bases, with 13 bases between them. The CDR3 length is 16 residues. The CDR3 is CASSQDGSGIYNEQFF. The CDR3 DNA follows: TGCGCCAGCAGCCAAGATGGAAGCGGAATTTACAATGAGCAGTTCTTC.

In its sample, this clone was seen a few times. The rearrangement uses TRBV4-1 and TRBJ2-3, with a weak D call TRBD1 (7 bases). The CDR3 is 15 amino acids. The V end was cut by 3 bases, the J end by 4 bases, with 14 bases between. Per the germline V gene, CDR1 is MGHRA and CDR2 is YSYEKL. CDR3 protein: CASSQDQGGADTQYF. The CDR3 DNA sequence: TGCGCCAGCAGCCAGGACCAGGGGGGAGCAGATACGCAGTATTTT.

The chain couples TRBV7-8 to TRBJ1-2, with D tentatively TRBD1 (6 bases). Trimming stripped 5 bases from V and 3 bases from J, with 16 bases between. Germline assignment: CDR1 SGHVS and CDR2 FQNEAQ. The CDR3 extends over 15 amino acids. In DNA form, the CDR3 reads TGTGCCAGCAGCCGGGAGGGGGGACTCGACTATGGCTACACCTTC. Amino acids: CASSREGGLDYGYTF.

This sequence joins TRBV5-1 and TRBJ1-1; no clear D gene. There are 14 residues in the CDR3. V lost 1 base and J 5 bases, leaving 12 bases between the germline ends. The germline V gene encodes CDR1 SGHRS and CDR2 YFSETQ. The CDR3 nucleotides are TGCGCCAGCAGCTTGTGGGTCGGAGGAACTGAAGCTTTCTTT. It is translated as CASSLWVGGTEAFF.

V is TRBV19 and J is TRBJ1-3; tentatively, D is TRBD1 (6 bases). The CDR3 extends over 17 amino acids. Germline V gene sequence: CDR1 LNHDA, CDR2 SQIVND (reference sequence). V was trimmed by 4 bases and J by 2 bases, leaving 18 bases between them. The CDR3, as DNA: TGTGCCAGTAGTACCTTTAGGACAGTCTCCGCTGGAAACACCATATATTTT. As protein: CASSTFRTVSAGNTIYF. Full variable domain (missing parts from reference TRBV19 and TRBJ1-3): DGGITQSPKYLFRKEGQNVTLSCEQNLNHDAMYWYRQDPGQGLRLIYYSQIVNDFQKGDIAEGYSVSREKKESFPLTVTSAQKNPTAFYLCASSTFRTVSAGNTIYFGEGSWLTVV.